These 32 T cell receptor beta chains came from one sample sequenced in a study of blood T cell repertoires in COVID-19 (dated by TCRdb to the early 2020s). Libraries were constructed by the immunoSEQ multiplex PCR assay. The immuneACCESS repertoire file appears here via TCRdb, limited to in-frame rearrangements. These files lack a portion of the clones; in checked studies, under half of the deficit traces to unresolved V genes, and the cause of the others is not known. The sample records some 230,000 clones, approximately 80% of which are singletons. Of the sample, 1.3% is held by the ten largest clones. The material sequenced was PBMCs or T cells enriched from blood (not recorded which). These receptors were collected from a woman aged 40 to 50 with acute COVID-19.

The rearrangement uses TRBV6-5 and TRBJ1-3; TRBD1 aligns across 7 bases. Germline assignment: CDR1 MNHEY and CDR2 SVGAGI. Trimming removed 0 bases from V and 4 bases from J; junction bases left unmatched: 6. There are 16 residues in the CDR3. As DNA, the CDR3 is TGTGCCAGCAGTTACTCTGCCATGGGACAGGGAAACACCATATATTTT. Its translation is CASSYSAMGQGNTIYF.

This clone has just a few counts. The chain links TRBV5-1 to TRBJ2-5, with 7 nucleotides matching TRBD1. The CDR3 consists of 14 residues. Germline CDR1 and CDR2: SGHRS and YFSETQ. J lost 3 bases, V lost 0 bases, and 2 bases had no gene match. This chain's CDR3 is CASSLGDRKETQYF. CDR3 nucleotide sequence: TGCGCCAGCAGCTTGGGGGACAGAAAAGAGACCCAGTACTTC. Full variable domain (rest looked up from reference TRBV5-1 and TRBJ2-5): KAGVTQTPRYLIKTRGQQVTLSCSPISGHRSVSWYQQTPGQGLQFLFEYFSETQRNKGNFPGRFSGRQFSNSRSEMNVSTLELGDSALYLCASSLGDRKETQYFGPGTRLLVL.

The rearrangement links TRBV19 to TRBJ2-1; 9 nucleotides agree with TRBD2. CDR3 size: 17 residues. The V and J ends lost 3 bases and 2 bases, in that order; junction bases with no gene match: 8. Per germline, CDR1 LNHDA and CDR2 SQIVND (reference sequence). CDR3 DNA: TGTGCCAGTAGTATCGGGTTTAGCGGGGGTACCTACAATGAGCAGTTCTTC. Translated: CASSIGFSGGTYNEQFF.

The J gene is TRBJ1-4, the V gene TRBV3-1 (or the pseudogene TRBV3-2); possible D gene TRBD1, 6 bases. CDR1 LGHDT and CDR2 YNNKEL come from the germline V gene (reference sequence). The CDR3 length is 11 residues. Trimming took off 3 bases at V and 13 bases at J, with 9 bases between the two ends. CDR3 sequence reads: CASSHRGLLFF. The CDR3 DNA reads TGTGCCAGCAGCCACAGGGGCTTACTGTTTTTT.

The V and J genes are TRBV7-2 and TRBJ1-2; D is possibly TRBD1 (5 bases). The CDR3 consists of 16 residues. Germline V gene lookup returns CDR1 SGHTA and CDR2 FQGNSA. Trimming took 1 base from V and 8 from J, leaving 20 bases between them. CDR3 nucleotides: TGTGCCAGCAGCTTAGAAGGGGTCCGTCGAGGCGGCGGCTACACCTTC. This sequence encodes CASSLEGVRRGGGYTF.

The CDR3 spells CASSPWDMKPYEQYF. The DNA for the CDR3 is TGTGCCAGTAGTCCCTGGGACATGAAGCCCTACGAGCAGTACTTC. V and J are TRBV19 and TRBJ2-7; D is possibly TRBD1 (6 bases). The length of the CDR3 is 15 residues. CDR1 is LNHDA and CDR2 is SQIVND in the germline V gene (reference sequence). Between the trimmed V and J ends, which lost 5 bases and 2 bases, there was a span of 16 bases.

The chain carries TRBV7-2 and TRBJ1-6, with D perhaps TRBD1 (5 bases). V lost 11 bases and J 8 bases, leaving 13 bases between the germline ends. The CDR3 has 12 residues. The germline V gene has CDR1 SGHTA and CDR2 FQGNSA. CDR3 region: CAVGTRDSPLHF. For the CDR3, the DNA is TGTGCCGTAGGGACTCGGGATTCACCCCTCCACTTT. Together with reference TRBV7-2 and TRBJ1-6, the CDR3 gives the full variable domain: GAGVSQSPSNKVTEKGKDVELRCDPISGHTALYWYRQSLGQGLEFLIYFQGNSAPDKSGLPSDRFSAERTGGSVSTLTIQRTQQEDSAVYLCAVGTRDSPLHFGNGTRLTVT.

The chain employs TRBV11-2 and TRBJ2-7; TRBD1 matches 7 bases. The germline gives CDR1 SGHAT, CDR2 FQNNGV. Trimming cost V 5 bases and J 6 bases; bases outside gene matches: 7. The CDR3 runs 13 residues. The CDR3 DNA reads TGTGCCAGCAGCCGAGACAGGGAACGCGAGCAGTACTTC. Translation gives CASSRDREREQYF.

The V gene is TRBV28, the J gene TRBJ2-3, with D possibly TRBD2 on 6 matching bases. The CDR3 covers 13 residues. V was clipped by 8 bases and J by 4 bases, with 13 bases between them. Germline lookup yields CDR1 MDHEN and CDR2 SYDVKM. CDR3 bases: TGTGCCAGCTGCAAATGGAGGGCAGATACGCAGTATTTT. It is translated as CASCKWRADTQYF.

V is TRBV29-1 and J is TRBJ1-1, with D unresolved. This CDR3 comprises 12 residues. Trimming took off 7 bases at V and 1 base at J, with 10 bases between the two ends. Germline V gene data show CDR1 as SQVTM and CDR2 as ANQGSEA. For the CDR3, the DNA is TGCAGCGCCGAGAATAGGAACACTGAAGCTTTCTTT. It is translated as CSAENRNTEAFF.

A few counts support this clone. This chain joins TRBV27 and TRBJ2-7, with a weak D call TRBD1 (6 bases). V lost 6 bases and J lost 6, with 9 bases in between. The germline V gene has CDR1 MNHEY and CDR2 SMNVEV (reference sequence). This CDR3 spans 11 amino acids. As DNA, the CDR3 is TGTGCCAGCAGCACAGGGTCCGAGCAGTACTTC. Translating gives CASSTGSEQYF.

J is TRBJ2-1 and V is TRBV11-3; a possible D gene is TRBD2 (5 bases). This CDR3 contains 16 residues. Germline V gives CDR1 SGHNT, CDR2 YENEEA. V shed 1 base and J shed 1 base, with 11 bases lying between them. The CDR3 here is CASSLGSGGSYNEQFF. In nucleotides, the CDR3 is TGTGCCAGCAGCTTAGGCTCCGGCGGGTCCTACAATGAGCAGTTCTTC.

This CDR3 reads CATSDGTGGEKLFF. CDR3 bases: TGTGCCACCAGTGATGGGACAGGGGGGGAAAAACTGTTTTTT. The chain employs TRBV24-1 and TRBJ1-4; TRBD1 agrees at 11 bases. CDR1 is KGHDR and CDR2 is SFDVKD in the germline V gene. The ends lost 3 bases at V and 8 bases at J; junction bases unmatched: 1. The CDR3 consists of 14 residues.

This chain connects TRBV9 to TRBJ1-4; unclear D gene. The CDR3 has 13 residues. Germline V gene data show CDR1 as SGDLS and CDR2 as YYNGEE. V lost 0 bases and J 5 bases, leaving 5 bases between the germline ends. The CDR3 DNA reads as TGTGCCAGCAGCGTAGATGTAAATGAAAAACTGTTTTTT. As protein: CASSVDVNEKLFF.

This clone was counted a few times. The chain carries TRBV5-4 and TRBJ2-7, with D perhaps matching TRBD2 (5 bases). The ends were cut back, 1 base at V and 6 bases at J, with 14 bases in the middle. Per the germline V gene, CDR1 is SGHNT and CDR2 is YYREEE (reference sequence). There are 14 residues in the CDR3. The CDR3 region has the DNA TGTGCCAGCAGCTTGATGGGTGGGAGTAGCGAGCAGTACTTC. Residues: CASSLMGGSSEQYF.

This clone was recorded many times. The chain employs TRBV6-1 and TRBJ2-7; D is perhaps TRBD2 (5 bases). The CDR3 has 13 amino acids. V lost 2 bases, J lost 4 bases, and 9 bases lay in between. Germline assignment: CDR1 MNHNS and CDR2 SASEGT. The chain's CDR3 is CASSEKRLYEQYF. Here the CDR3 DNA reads TGTGCCAGCAGTGAAAAGCGGTTATACGAGCAGTACTTC.

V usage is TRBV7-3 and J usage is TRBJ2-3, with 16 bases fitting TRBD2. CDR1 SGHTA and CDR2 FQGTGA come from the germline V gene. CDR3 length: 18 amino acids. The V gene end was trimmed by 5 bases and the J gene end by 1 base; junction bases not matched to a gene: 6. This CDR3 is CASSDPGLAGGGTDTQYF. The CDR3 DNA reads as TGTGCCAGCAGCGATCCGGGACTAGCGGGAGGGGGCACAGATACGCAGTATTTT. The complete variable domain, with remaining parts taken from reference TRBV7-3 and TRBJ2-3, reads GAGVSQTPSNKVTEKGKYVELRCDPISGHTALYWYRQSLGQGPEFLIYFQGTGAADDSGLPNDRFFAVRPEGSVSTLKIQRTERGDSAVYLCASSDPGLAGGGTDTQYFGPGTRLTVL.

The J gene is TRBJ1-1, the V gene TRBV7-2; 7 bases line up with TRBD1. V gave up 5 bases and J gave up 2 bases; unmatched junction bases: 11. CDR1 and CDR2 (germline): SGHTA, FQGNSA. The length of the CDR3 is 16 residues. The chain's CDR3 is CASSTQTGIINTEAFF. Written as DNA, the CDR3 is TGTGCCAGCAGCACCCAGACAGGGATCATTAACACTGAAGCTTTCTTT.

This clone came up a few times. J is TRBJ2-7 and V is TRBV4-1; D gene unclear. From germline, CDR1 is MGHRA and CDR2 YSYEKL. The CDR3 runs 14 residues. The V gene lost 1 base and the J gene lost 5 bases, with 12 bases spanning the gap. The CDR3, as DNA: TGCGCCAGCAGCCAAGTACCACAGATGGACGAGCAGTACTTC. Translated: CASSQVPQMDEQYF.

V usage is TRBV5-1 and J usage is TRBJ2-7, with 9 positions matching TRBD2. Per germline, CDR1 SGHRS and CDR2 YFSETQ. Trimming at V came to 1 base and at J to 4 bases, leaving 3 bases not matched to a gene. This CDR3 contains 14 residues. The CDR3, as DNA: TGCGCCAGCAGCTTGCAGCGGGAGGAGTACGAGCAGTACTTC. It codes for CASSLQREEYEQYF.

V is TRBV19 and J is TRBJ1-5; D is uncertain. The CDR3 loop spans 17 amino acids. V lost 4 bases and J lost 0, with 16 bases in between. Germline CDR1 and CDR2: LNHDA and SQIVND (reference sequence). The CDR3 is CASSTTSGLDSNQPQHF. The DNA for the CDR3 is TGTGCCAGTAGTACCACCTCGGGGTTAGATAGCAATCAGCCCCAGCATTTT.

CDR3 region: CASSFPTGNGYTF. The CDR3 DNA is TGTGCCAGCAGTTTTCCTACAGGGAATGGCTACACCTTC. The chain recombines TRBV12-3 or TRBV12-4 with TRBJ1-2; tentative D call: TRBD1 (6 bases). The CDR3 has 13 residues. The V end lost 3 bases, the J end lost 6 bases, and 11 bases lay between the germline ends.

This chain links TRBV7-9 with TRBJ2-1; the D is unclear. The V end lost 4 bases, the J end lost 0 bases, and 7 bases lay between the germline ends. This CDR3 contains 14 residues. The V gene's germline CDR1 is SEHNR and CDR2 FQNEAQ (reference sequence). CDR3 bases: TGTGCCAGCAGCTCGGCAGGCTCCTACAATGAGCAGTTCTTC. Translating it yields CASSSAGSYNEQFF.

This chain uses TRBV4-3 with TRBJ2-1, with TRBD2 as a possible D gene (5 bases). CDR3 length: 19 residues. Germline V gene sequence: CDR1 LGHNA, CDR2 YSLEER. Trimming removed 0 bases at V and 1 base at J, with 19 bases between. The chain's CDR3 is CASSQDRGNRGPSYNEQFF. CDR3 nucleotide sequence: TGCGCCAGCAGCCAAGATCGAGGGAACCGTGGGCCTTCCTACAATGAGCAGTTCTTC.

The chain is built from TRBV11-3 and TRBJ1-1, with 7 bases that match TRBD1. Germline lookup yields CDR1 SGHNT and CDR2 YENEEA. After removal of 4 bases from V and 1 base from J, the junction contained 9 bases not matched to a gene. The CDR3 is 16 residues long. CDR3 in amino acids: CASSSGDRRQNTEAFF. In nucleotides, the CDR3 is TGTGCCAGCAGCTCGGGGGACAGACGACAGAACACTGAAGCTTTCTTT.

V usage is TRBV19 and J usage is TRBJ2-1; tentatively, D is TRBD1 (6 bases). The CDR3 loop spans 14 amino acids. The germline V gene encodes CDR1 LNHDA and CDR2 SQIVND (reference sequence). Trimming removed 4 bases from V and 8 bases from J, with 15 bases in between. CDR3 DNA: TGTGCCAGTAGTAGTACAGGGTATTCCTATGAGCAGTTCTTC. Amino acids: CASSSTGYSYEQFF. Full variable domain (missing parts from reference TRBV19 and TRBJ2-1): DGGITQSPKYLFRKEGQNVTLSCEQNLNHDAMYWYRQDPGQGLRLIYYSQIVNDFQKGDIAEGYSVSREKKESFPLTVTSAQKNPTAFYLCASSSTGYSYEQFFGPGTRLTVL.

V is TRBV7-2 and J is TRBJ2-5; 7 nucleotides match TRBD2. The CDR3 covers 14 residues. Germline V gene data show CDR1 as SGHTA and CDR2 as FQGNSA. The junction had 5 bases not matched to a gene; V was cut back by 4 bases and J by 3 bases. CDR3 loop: CASSSSGSKETQYF. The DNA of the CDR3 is TGTGCCAGCAGCTCTAGCGGAAGTAAAGAGACCCAGTACTTC.

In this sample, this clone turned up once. The CDR3, as DNA: TGTGCCAGCAGCTTCACGGGATGGAATGAAAAACTGTTTTTT. Translating gives CASSFTGWNEKLFF. The rearrangement uses TRBV7-2 and TRBJ1-4; D not certain. V lost 3 bases, J lost 5 bases, and 10 bases lay in between. The CDR3 runs 14 residues. The germline gives CDR1 SGHTA, CDR2 FQGNSA.

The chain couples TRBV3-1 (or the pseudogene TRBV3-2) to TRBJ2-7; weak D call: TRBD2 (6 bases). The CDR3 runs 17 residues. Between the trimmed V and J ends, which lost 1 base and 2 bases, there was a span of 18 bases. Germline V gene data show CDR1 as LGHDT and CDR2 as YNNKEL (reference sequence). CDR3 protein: CASSQAPSSVVAYEQYF. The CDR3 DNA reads TGTGCCAGCAGCCAAGCCCCCTCTAGCGTTGTGGCCTACGAGCAGTACTTC.

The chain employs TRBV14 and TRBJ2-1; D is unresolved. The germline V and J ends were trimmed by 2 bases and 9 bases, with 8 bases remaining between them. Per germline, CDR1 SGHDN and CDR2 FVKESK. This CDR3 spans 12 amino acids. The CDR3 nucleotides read TGTGCCAGCAGCCAATGGGCCTCTGAGCAGTTCTTC. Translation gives CASSQWASEQFF. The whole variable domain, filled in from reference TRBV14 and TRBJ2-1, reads EAGVTQFPSHSVIEKGQTVTLRCDPISGHDNLYWYRRVMGKEIKFLLHFVKESKQDESGMPNNRFLAERTGGTYSTLKVQPAELEDSGVYFCASSQWASEQFFGPGTRLTVL.

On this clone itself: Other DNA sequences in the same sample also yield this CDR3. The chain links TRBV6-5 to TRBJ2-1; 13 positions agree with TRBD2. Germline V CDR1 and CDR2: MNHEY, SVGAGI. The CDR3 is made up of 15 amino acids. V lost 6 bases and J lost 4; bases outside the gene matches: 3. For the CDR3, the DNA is TGTGCCAGCAGGCCACTAGCGGGGGGGTACAATGAGCAGTTCTTC. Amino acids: CASRPLAGGYNEQFF.

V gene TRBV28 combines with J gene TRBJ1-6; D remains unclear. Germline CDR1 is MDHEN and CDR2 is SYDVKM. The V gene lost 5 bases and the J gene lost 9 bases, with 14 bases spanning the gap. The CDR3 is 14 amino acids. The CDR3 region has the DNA TGTGCCAGCAGTCCGGGGTTGGTGACTTCACCCCTCCACTTT. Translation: CASSPGLVTSPLHF.